The 24 T cell receptor beta chains listed next were all sequenced from one sample in a study of T cell changes during pregnancy in multiple sclerosis. Sequencing was performed with immunoSEQ multiplex PCR; in TCRdb, only in-frame clones are kept and a portion is missing. The sample yields fewer than 40,000 clones, approximately 92% seen once. Sequencing was performed on CD8+ T cells from peripheral blood mononuclear cells, taken in the second trimester of pregnancy. These receptors came from a female donor with multiple sclerosis, enrolled in a pregnancy study.

This clone was observed a few times. V is TRBV27 and J is TRBJ1-1, with a possible D match to TRBD1 (6 bases). V was trimmed by 4 bases and J by 8 bases, leaving 29 bases between them. The germline CDR1 and CDR2 sequences are MNHEY and SMNVEV (reference sequence). The CDR3 consists of 18 residues. Here the CDR3 DNA reads TGTGCCAGCAGTTCAATCGACAGGTCTCGGTTACAGACACTCGAAGCTTTCTTT. It is translated as CASSSIDRSRLQTLEAFF.

The gene calls are TRBV27 and TRBJ2-1, with D tentatively TRBD2 (5 bases). The CDR3 consists of 16 residues. Germline V gene data show CDR1 as MNHEY and CDR2 as SMNVEV (reference sequence). The V gene lost 5 bases and the J gene lost 4 bases, with 18 bases spanning the gap. The CDR3 sequence is CASSPSRTGTYNEQFF. In DNA, the CDR3 is TGTGCCAGCAGTCCATCCCGGACGGGAACTTACAATGAGCAGTTCTTC.

This clone was seen only once. The V call is TRBV5-4, the J call TRBJ1-2; TRBD1 matches at 7 bases. Germline V gene lookup returns CDR1 SGHNT and CDR2 YYREEE (reference sequence). The V and J ends lost 0 bases and 4 bases, in that order; junction bases with no gene match: 3. The CDR3 is made up of 14 amino acids. The CDR3 here is CASSLGDSSYGYTF. The CDR3, as DNA: TGTGCCAGCAGCTTGGGGGACAGTAGCTATGGCTACACCTTC.

V usage is TRBV27 and J usage is TRBJ2-2; TRBD1 aligns across 7 bases. V was pared by 6 bases and J by 7 bases, with 11 bases of the junction left unmatched. Germline lookup yields CDR1 MNHEY and CDR2 SMNVEV (reference sequence). CDR3 length equals 15 residues. The CDR3 coding sequence is TGTGCCAGCAGCTCGAGGGACAGAGTGAACGGGGAGCTGTTTTTT. Protein product: CASSSRDRVNGELFF.

The rearrangement links TRBV7-8 to TRBJ2-1; the match to TRBD2 covers 12 bases. V shed 5 bases and J 7 bases; nucleotides not matched to a gene: 9. The CDR3 has 16 residues. Germline CDR1 and CDR2: SGHVS and FQNEAQ. The CDR3 protein is CASSPKGLAGPNEQFF. The CDR3 DNA reads TGTGCCAGCAGCCCTAAAGGACTAGCGGGACCGAATGAGCAGTTCTTC.

This rearrangement joins TRBV7-8 to TRBJ2-2; 9 bases are shared with TRBD2. The V gene end was trimmed by 1 base and the J gene end by 6 bases; junction bases not matched to a gene: 3. From germline, CDR1 is SGHVS and CDR2 FQNEAQ. This CDR3 comprises 15 residues. In DNA, the CDR3 is TGTGCCAGCAGCTTAGTAGCGGGAGCGGCCGGGGAGCTGTTTTTT. It encodes CASSLVAGAAGELFF.

On this clone itself: A read error may account for a junction end that differs from germline. The chain recombines TRBV7-9 with TRBJ2-1; 14 nucleotides align to TRBD2. Germline V gene sequence: CDR1 SEHNR, CDR2 FQNEAQ (reference sequence). This CDR3 contains 13 residues. CDR3 protein: CASSEGLAGASVF. The CDR3 DNA follows: TGTGCCAGCAGCGAGGGACTAGCGGGGGCCTCAGTCTTC.

The CDR3 reads CASSVGGDTTYEQYF. CDR3 DNA sequence: TGTGCCAGCAGCGTGGGGGGGGACACGACCTACGAGCAGTACTTC. This chain links TRBV9 with TRBJ2-7; D possibly corresponds to TRBD2 (7 bases). This CDR3 region has 15 residues. V dropped 2 bases and J dropped 2 bases, with 14 bases sitting between them. Germline values: CDR1 SGDLS, CDR2 YYNGEE.

The rearrangement joins TRBV21-1 to TRBJ2-2; whether TRBD1, the table's D call, matches the DNA was not checked. TRBV21-1 is a documented pseudogene. This CDR3 is 14 amino acids long. DNA of the CDR3: TGTGCCAGCAGCCCACACAGGGTTACCGGGGAGCTGTTTTTT. This encodes CASSPHRVTGELFF.

The sample holds one count of this clone. This chain links TRBV27 with TRBJ2-7; possible D gene TRBD2, 6 bases. Per germline, CDR1 MNHEY and CDR2 SMNVEV (reference sequence). There are 15 residues in the CDR3. The ends were cut back, 5 bases at V and 1 base at J, with 15 bases in the middle. The DNA for the CDR3 is TGTGCCAGCAGTCCCCTAGCGCGATCTTCCTACGAGCAGTACTTC. Protein sequence: CASSPLARSSYEQYF.

The gene calls are TRBV6-4 and TRBJ1-2, with a weak D call TRBD1 (6 bases). CDR3 length: 15 amino acids. Trimming shortened V by 5 bases and J by 4 bases, and 17 bases separated the two germline ends. In germline, CDR1 is MRHNA, CDR2 SNTAGT. The CDR3 sequence: CASSPWGQAPYGYTF. The CDR3 DNA follows: TGTGCCAGCAGTCCTTGGGGGCAGGCCCCCTATGGCTACACCTTC.

By share of the sample, this clone is medium-sized. The gene calls are TRBV6-4 and TRBJ2-3; 9 nucleotides align to TRBD2. This CDR3 comprises 16 residues. The junction had 4 bases not matched to a gene; V was cut back by 0 bases and J by 3 bases. Germline CDR1 reads MRHNA; CDR2 reads SNTAGT. The CDR3 DNA sequence: TGTGCCAGCAGTGACTCGACTAGCGGTGGAACAGATACGCAGTATTTT. Translated: CASSDSTSGGTDTQYF.

This clone was picked up one time. The chain uses TRBV19 and TRBJ1-2; 10 bases line up with TRBD1. CDR3 length equals 14 residues. Germline values: CDR1 LNHDA, CDR2 SQIVND (reference sequence). The trim removed 3 bases at V and 7 bases at J, leaving 5 bases unmatched. The CDR3 spells CASSIDRGRGGYTF. In nucleotides, the CDR3 is TGTGCCAGTAGTATCGACAGGGGGCGAGGTGGCTACACCTTC.

The chain uses TRBV7-9 and TRBJ2-6, with D possibly matching TRBD1 (5 bases). The CDR3 is 16 residues long. Germline V gene sequence: CDR1 SEHNR, CDR2 FQNEAQ (reference sequence). Trimming removed 7 bases at V and 0 bases at J, with 13 bases between. CDR3 bases: TGTGCCAGCACCAACCCCGACAGCTCTGGGGCCAACGTCCTGACTTTC. Its translation: CASTNPDSSGANVLTF. Variable domain in full (rest from reference TRBV7-9 and TRBJ2-6): DTGVSQNPRHKITKRGQNVTFRCDPISEHNRLYWYRQTLGQGPEFLTYFQNEAQLEKSRLLSDRFSAERPKGSFSTLEIQRTEQGDSAMYLCASTNPDSSGANVLTFGAGSRLTVL.

The chain has TRBV6-1 and TRBJ2-5, with 8 bases matching TRBD1. The CDR3 consists of 12 residues. The germline V gene has CDR1 MNHNS and CDR2 SASEGT. J lost 5 bases, V lost 11 bases, and 7 bases had no gene match. The CDR3 DNA is TGTGCCGCAGGACAGGGTGGGGAGACCCAGTACTTC. Protein: CAAGQGGETQYF.

The V gene is TRBV27, the J gene TRBJ2-7; 12 bases map to TRBD2. J was trimmed by 4 bases and V by 6 bases; bases with no gene match: 4. The length of the CDR3 is 14 residues. Per the germline V gene, CDR1 is MNHEY and CDR2 is SMNVEV (reference sequence). CDR3 sequence (DNA): TGTGCCAGCAGGGGGACTAGCGGGCCATACGAGCAGTACTTC. Translating gives CASRGTSGPYEQYF.

The chain joins TRBV27 to TRBJ2-2, with 7 bases aligning to TRBD1. CDR1 is MNHEY and CDR2 is SMNVEV in the germline V gene (reference sequence). V trimming: 6 bases; J trimming: 4 bases; junction bases outside the gene matches: 2. The CDR3 sequence is 13 residues long. The CDR3 DNA is TGTGCCAGCAGAGGGACAGCCACCGGGGAGCTGTTTTTT. Translating gives CASRGTATGELFF.

The V gene is TRBV25-1, the J gene TRBJ1-1; D unclear. This CDR3 spans 11 amino acids. Germline CDR1 MGHDK, CDR2 SYGVNS. V lost 5 bases and J lost 7, with 8 bases in between. The chain's CDR3 is CASSSEVEAFF. CDR3 sequence (DNA): TGTGCCAGCAGTTCAGAGGTTGAAGCTTTCTTT.

CDR3 protein: CASSTSREKVGNEQFF. CDR3 DNA sequence: TGTGCCAGCAGCACCTCCCGGGAGAAGGTCGGCAATGAGCAGTTCTTC. The chain couples TRBV9 to TRBJ2-1; D possibly corresponds to TRBD2 (6 bases). Trimming took 4 bases from V and 6 from J, leaving 20 bases between them. The CDR3 length is 16 residues. Germline V gene data show CDR1 as SGDLS and CDR2 as YYNGEE.

The chain couples TRBV7-6 to TRBJ1-1, with unresolved D. V was trimmed by 5 bases and J by 1 base, leaving 14 bases between them. CDR3 size: 15 residues. Germline CDR1 and CDR2: SGHVS and FNYEAQ. The CDR3: CASSPGGRGNTEAFF. The CDR3 DNA reads as TGTGCCAGCAGCCCTGGTGGTCGGGGGAACACTGAAGCTTTCTTT.

This clone was detected only once. The genes are TRBV4-1 and TRBJ2-7, with TRBD1 matching over 8 bases. This CDR3 comprises 14 residues. Per the germline V gene, CDR1 is MGHRA and CDR2 is YSYEKL. V lost 3 bases, J lost 2 bases, and 3 bases stayed unmatched. This chain's CDR3 is CASSQGQVPYEQYF. In DNA form, the CDR3 reads TGCGCCAGCAGCCAGGGACAGGTTCCCTACGAGCAGTACTTC.

The genes are TRBV7-3 and TRBJ2-3; D not certain. The CDR3 length is 15 residues. Germline loops: CDR1 SGHTA, CDR2 FQGTGA. V lost 5 bases and J 0 bases, leaving 12 bases between the germline ends. CDR3 residues: CASSSIMSSTDTQYF. The DNA of the CDR3 is TGTGCCAGCAGCAGCATCATGTCAAGCACAGATACGCAGTATTTT. Full variable domain (missing parts from reference TRBV7-3 and TRBJ2-3): GAGVSQTPSNKVTEKGKYVELRCDPISGHTALYWYRQSLGQGPEFLIYFQGTGAADDSGLPNDRFFAVRPEGSVSTLKIQRTERGDSAVYLCASSSIMSSTDTQYFGPGTRLTVL.

The chain links TRBV7-6 to TRBJ2-7; D is uncertain. V lost 0 bases, J lost 9 bases, and 9 bases lay in between. The length of the CDR3 is 12 residues. The germline V gene has CDR1 SGHVS and CDR2 FNYEAQ. The CDR3 loop reads CASSLANERQYF. In nucleotides, the CDR3 is TGTGCCAGCAGCTTAGCGAACGAGAGGCAGTACTTC.

V and J are TRBV6-5 and TRBJ2-7; D gene ambiguous. This CDR3 has 14 amino acids. The V end was cut by 6 bases, the J end by 1 base, with 13 bases between. The germline CDR1 and CDR2 sequences are MNHEY and SVGAGI. CDR3 sequence: CASSYGPQSYEQYF. Written as DNA, the CDR3 is TGTGCCAGCAGCTACGGGCCACAGTCCTACGAGCAGTACTTC.